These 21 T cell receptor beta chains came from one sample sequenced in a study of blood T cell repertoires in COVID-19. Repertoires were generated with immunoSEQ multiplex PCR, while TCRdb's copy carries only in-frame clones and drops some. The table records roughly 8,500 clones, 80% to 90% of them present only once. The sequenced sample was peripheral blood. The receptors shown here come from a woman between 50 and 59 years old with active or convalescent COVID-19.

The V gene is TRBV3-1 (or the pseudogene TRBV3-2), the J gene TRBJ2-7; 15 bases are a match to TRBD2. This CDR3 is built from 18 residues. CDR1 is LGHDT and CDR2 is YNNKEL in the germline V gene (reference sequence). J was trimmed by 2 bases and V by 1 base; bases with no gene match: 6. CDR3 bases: TGTGCCAGCAGCCAAGGGGGACTAGCGGGGGGCCGTACCTACGAGCAGTACTTC. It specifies CASSQGGLAGGRTYEQYF.

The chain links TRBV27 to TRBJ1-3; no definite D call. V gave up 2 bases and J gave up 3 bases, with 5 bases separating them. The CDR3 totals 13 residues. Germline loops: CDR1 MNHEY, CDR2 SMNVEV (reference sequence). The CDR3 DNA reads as TGTGCCAGCAGTTTAACACGTGGAAACACCATATATTTT. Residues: CASSLTRGNTIYF.

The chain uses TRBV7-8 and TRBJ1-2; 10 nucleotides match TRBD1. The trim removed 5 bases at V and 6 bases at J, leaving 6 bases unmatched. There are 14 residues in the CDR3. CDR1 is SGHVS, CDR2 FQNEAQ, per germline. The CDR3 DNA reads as TGTGCCAGCAGCCCCCGGGACAGGGGACATGGCTACACCTTC. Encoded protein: CASSPRDRGHGYTF.

The CDR3 sequence: CASSESGGADTQYF. The DNA of the CDR3 is TGTGCCAGCAGTGAAAGCGGGGGGGCAGATACGCAGTATTTT. V usage is TRBV6-4 and J usage is TRBJ2-3, with 10 bases that match TRBD2. In germline, CDR1 is MRHNA, CDR2 SNTAGT. The CDR3 is made up of 14 amino acids. V lost 3 bases and J lost 4; bases outside the gene matches: 1.

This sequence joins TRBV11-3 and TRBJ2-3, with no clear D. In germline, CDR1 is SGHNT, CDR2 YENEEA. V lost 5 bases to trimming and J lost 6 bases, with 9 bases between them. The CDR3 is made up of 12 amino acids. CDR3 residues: CASSGITDTQYF. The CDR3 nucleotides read TGTGCCAGCAGCGGCATAACCGATACGCAGTATTTT. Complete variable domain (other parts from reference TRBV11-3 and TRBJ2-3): EAGVVQSPRYKIIEKKQPVAFWCNPISGHNTLYWYLQNLGQGPELLIRYENEEAVDDSQLPKDRFSAERLKGVDSTLKIQPAELGDSAVYLCASSGITDTQYFGPGTRLTVL.

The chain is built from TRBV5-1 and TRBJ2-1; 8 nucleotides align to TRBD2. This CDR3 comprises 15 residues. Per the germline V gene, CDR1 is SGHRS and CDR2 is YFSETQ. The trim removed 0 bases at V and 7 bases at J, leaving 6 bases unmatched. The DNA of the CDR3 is TGCGCCAGCAGCTTGGCGGGGGGGGCACGAAATGAGCAGTTCTTC. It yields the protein CASSLAGGARNEQFF.

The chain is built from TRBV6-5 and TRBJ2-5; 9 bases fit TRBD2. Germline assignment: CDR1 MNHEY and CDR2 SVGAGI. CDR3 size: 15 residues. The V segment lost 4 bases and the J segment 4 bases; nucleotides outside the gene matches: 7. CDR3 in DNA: TGTGCCAGCAGTTCCCTGACTAGCGGAGGAGAGACCCAGTACTTC. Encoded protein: CASSSLTSGGETQYF.

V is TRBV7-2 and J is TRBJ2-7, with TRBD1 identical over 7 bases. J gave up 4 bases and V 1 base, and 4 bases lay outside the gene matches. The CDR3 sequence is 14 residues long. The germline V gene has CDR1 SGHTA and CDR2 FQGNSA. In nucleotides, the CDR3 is TGTGCCAGCAGCTTAGAACAGGGGCCGTACGAGCAGTACTTC. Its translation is CASSLEQGPYEQYF.

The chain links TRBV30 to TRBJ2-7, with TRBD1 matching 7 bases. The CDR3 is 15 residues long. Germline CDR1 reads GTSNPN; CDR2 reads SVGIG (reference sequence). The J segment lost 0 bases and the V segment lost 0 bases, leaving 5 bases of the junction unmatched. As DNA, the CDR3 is TGTGCCTGGAGTGTAGGGACAGCTAGCTCCTACGAGCAGTACTTC. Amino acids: CAWSVGTASSYEQYF.

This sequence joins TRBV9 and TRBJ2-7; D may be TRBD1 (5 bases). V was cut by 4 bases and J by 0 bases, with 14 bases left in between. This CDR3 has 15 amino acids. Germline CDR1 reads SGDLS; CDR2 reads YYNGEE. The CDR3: CASSPKAGNSYEQYF. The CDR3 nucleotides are TGTGCCAGCAGCCCAAAGGCAGGGAACTCCTACGAGCAGTACTTC.

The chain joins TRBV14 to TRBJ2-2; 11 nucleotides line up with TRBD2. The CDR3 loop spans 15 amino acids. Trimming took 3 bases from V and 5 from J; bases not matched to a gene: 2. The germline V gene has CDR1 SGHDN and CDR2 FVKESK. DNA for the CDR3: TGTGCCAGCAGCCAGGGACTAGCGGCTACCGGGGAGCTGTTTTTT. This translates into CASSQGLAATGELFF.

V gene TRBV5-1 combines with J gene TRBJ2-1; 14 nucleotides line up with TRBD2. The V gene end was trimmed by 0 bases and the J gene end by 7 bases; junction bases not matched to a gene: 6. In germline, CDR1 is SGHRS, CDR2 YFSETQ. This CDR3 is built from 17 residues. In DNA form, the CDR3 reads TGCGCCAGCAGCTTGGCCCCGGGACTAGCGGGAGTAAATGAGCAGTTCTTC. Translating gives CASSLAPGLAGVNEQFF.

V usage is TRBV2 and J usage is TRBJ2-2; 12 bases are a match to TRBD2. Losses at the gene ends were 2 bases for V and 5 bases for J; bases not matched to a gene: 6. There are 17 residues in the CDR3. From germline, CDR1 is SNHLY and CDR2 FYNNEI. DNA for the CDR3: TGTGCCAGCAGTGAACAAGGGACTAGCGGGTATACCGGGGAGCTGTTTTTT. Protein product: CASSEQGTSGYTGELFF.

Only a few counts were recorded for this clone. In nucleotides, the CDR3 is TGTGCCAGCAGTTTATCGGCGGGACTCCTATCCTACGAGCAGTACTTC. It yields the protein CASSLSAGLLSYEQYF. The chain uses TRBV27 and TRBJ2-7, with TRBD2 as a possible D gene (6 bases). Trimming took off 0 bases at V and 1 base at J, with 13 bases between the two ends. The CDR3 has 16 amino acids. Germline V CDR1 and CDR2: MNHEY, SMNVEV (reference sequence).

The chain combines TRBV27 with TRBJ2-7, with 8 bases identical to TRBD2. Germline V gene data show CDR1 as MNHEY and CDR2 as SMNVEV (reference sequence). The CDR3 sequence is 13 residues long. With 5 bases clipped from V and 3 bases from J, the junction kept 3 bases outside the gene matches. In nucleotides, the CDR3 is TGTGCCAGCAGTAGCGGGAGTAGCTACGAGCAGTACTTC. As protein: CASSSGSSYEQYF.

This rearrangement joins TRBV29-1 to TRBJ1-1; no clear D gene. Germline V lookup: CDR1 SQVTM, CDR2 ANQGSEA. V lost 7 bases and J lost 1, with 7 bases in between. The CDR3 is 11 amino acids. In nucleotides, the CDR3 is TGCAGCGCCGAGCGGAACACTGAAGCTTTCTTT. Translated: CSAERNTEAFF.

The CDR3 spells CASSFAAGGTYNEQFF. In DNA form, the CDR3 reads TGTGCCAGCAGCTTCGCGGCGGGAGGGACATACAATGAGCAGTTCTTC. The chain recombines TRBV5-4 with TRBJ2-1; 9 bases map to TRBD2. This CDR3 contains 16 residues. Germline-derived CDR1 and CDR2 are SGHNT and YYREEE (reference sequence). V gave up 2 bases and J gave up 4 bases; unmatched junction bases: 7.

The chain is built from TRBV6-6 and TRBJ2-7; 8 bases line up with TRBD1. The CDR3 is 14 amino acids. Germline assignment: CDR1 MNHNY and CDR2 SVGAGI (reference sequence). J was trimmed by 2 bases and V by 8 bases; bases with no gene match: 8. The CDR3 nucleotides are TGTGCCAGCCTGGCTAGGACAGGGACCTACGAGCAGTACTTC. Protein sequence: CASLARTGTYEQYF.

The CDR3 bases are TGTGCCAGCAGCGTGGCCAGCGGGAACAATGAGCAGTTCTTC. Its protein is CASSVASGNNEQFF. This sequence joins TRBV9 and TRBJ2-1; the match to TRBD2 covers 7 bases. V shed 2 bases and J 5 bases; nucleotides not matched to a gene: 4. The germline gives CDR1 SGDLS, CDR2 YYNGEE. This CDR3 has 14 amino acids. The full variable domain, rest sourced from reference TRBV9 and TRBJ2-1, is DSGVTQTPKHLITATGQRVTLRCSPRSGDLSVYWYQQSLDQGLQFLIQYYNGEERAKGNILERFSAQQFPDLHSELNLSSLELGDSALYFCASSVASGNNEQFFGPGTRLTVL.

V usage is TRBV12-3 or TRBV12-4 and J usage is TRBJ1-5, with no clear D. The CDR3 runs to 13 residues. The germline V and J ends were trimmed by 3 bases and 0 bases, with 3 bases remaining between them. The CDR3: CASSFNSNQPQHF. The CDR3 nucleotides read TGTGCCAGCAGTTTTAATAGCAATCAGCCCCAGCATTTT.

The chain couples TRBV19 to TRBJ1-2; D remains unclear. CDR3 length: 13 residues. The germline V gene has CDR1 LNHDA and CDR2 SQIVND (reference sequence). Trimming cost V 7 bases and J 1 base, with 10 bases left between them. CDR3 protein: CASTPAGNYGYTF. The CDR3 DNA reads TGTGCCAGTACCCCCGCGGGTAACTATGGCTACACCTTC.